The 23 T cell receptor beta chains below were found in one sample sequenced in a study of blood T cell repertoires in COVID-19. Here immunoSEQ multiplex PCR was the method, and the copy in TCRdb shows in-frame clones only, minus some. The sample has some 200,000 clones, roughly 78% seen once. Sequenced input: peripheral blood. The receptors originated from a woman aged 40 to 50 with acute or convalescent COVID-19.

The chain uses TRBV9 and TRBJ2-3; 9 bases fit TRBD2. V shed 0 bases, J shed 5 bases, and the junction held 19 bases outside the gene matches. The CDR3 runs to 20 residues. Germline CDR1 is SGDLS and CDR2 is YYNGEE. CDR3 in amino acids: CASSVVATMGREGPGDTQYF. The CDR3 DNA sequence: TGTGCCAGCAGCGTAGTAGCAACGATGGGGCGGGAGGGCCCTGGAGATACGCAGTATTTT. Full variable domain (rest looked up from reference TRBV9 and TRBJ2-3): DSGVTQTPKHLITATGQRVTLRCSPRSGDLSVYWYQQSLDQGLQFLIQYYNGEERAKGNILERFSAQQFPDLHSELNLSSLELGDSALYFCASSVVATMGREGPGDTQYFGPGTRLTVL.

This clone was seen just once. The chain combines TRBV4-1 with TRBJ2-2, with 7 nucleotides matching TRBD1. Looked up from germline, CDR1 is MGHRA and CDR2 is YSYEKL. V trimming: 1 base; J trimming: 6 bases; junction bases outside the gene matches: 17. The CDR3 has 19 residues. This CDR3 reads CASSQGGLRQGYRPGELFF. CDR3 bases: TGCGCCAGCAGCCAAGGGGGGCTTCGACAGGGTTATCGGCCCGGGGAGCTGTTTTTT.

The chain is built from TRBV7-9 and TRBJ1-1; TRBD1 might be the D (5 bases). The V end lost 5 bases, the J end lost 10 bases, and 20 bases lay between the germline ends. The CDR3 sequence is 14 residues long. Germline lookup yields CDR1 SEHNR and CDR2 FQNEAQ (reference sequence). CDR3 residues: CASSPMGGFNTAFF. CDR3 DNA: TGTGCCAGCAGCCCAATGGGGGGTTTTAATACAGCTTTCTTT.

V and J are TRBV19 and TRBJ1-2; no reliable D call. Per germline, CDR1 LNHDA and CDR2 SQIVND (reference sequence). V lost 2 bases, J lost 4 bases, and 14 bases lay in between. This CDR3 has 15 residues. The DNA for the CDR3 is TGTGCCAGTAGTATAAGCGAGGGCTCGGGCTATGGCTACACCTTC. Translation gives CASSISEGSGYGYTF.

The chain employs TRBV25-1 and TRBJ1-2; D is perhaps TRBD1 (5 bases). Trimming cost V 5 bases and J 1 base, with 14 bases left between them. The germline gives CDR1 MGHDK, CDR2 SYGVNS. This CDR3 has 15 residues. CDR3 DNA: TGTGCCAGCAGTAAACCGGGGGACCATAACTATGGCTACACCTTC. Amino acids: CASSKPGDHNYGYTF.

The rearrangement links TRBV10-3 to TRBJ1-1; TRBD1 might be the D (5 bases). This CDR3 contains 13 residues. V lost 3 bases, J lost 4 bases, and 9 bases lay in between. Germline CDR1 is ENHRY and CDR2 is SYGVKD. The CDR3 region is CAISERRGTEAFF. CDR3 nucleotide sequence: TGTGCCATCAGTGAAAGGAGGGGCACTGAAGCTTTCTTT.

V and J are TRBV29-1 and TRBJ2-7, with TRBD2 matching over 7 bases. The CDR3 is 13 residues long. Germline values: CDR1 SQVTM, CDR2 ANQGSEA. Trimming removed 7 bases from V and 3 bases from J; junction bases left unmatched: 9. The CDR3 DNA sequence: TGCAGCGCGGCGGGGGAAAAAGGCTACGAGCAGTACTTC. Translated: CSAAGEKGYEQYF.

The chain has TRBV7-9 and TRBJ2-2, with 9 bases aligning to TRBD1. Germline lookup yields CDR1 SEHNR and CDR2 FQNEAQ (reference sequence). The junction had 8 bases not matched to a gene; V was cut back by 7 bases and J by 5 bases. This CDR3 comprises 15 residues. CDR3 in amino acids: CASIEQGAVTGELFF. CDR3 DNA: TGTGCCAGCATCGAACAGGGGGCGGTAACCGGGGAGCTGTTTTTT.

The V and J genes are TRBV4-3 and TRBJ2-1; TRBD2 agrees at 13 bases. Germline loops: CDR1 LGHNA, CDR2 YSLEER. The CDR3 runs to 18 residues. J lost 4 bases, V lost 4 bases, and 10 bases had no gene match. The CDR3 coding sequence is TGCGCCAGCAGCCGATACGGGACTAGCGGGACCGTTTACAATGAGCAGTTCTTC. Its protein is CASSRYGTSGTVYNEQFF.

About this clone: Its ends do not fully match the called genes, so a read error is possible. This sequence joins TRBV3-1 (or the pseudogene TRBV3-2) and TRBJ1-6; D remains ambiguous. This CDR3 region has 13 residues. Looked up from germline, CDR1 is LGHDT and CDR2 is YNNKEL (reference sequence). CDR3 protein: CASTQYTDSPLHF. DNA for the CDR3: TGTGCCAGCACCCAATATACTGATTCACCCCTCCACTTT.

This chain joins TRBV11-2 and TRBJ2-3, with 8 bases aligning to TRBD1. Germline V gene sequence: CDR1 SGHAT, CDR2 FQNNGV. The CDR3 loop spans 16 amino acids. V was pared by 5 bases and J by 0 bases, with 7 bases of the junction left unmatched. The CDR3 reads CASSRNGQGSTDTQYF. In nucleotides, the CDR3 is TGTGCCAGCAGCCGAAATGGACAGGGTAGCACAGATACGCAGTATTTT.

The rearrangement uses TRBV7-6 and TRBJ2-3, with TRBD2 identical over 7 bases. The CDR3 covers 15 residues. The junction had 9 bases not matched to a gene; V was cut back by 5 bases and J by 4 bases. Germline loops: CDR1 SGHVS, CDR2 FNYEAQ. The DNA for the CDR3 is TGTGCCAGCAGCGGGGGGTTTGGGAGGGCAGATACGCAGTATTTT. As protein: CASSGGFGRADTQYF.

This clone has just one count. V is TRBV29-1 and J is TRBJ2-1, with 11 positions matching TRBD2. V was clipped by 2 bases and J by 5 bases; unmatched bases: 5. Germline CDR1 reads SQVTM; CDR2 reads ANQGSEA. CDR3 length: 15 residues. CDR3 DNA sequence: TGCAGCGTTGAATGGTCACTAGCGGGGGACAATGAGCAGTTCTTC. This encodes CSVEWSLAGDNEQFF.

V and J are TRBV10-2 and TRBJ2-3, with 8 bases lining up with TRBD2. The CDR3 covers 16 residues. Per the germline V gene, CDR1 is WSHSY and CDR2 is SAAADI. V shed 6 bases and J 3 bases; nucleotides not matched to a gene: 11. The CDR3 loop reads CASRGWAGGITDTQYF. In DNA, the CDR3 is TGCGCCAGCAGGGGGTGGGCGGGGGGTATTACAGATACGCAGTATTTT.

The rearrangement links TRBV27 to TRBJ2-7; TRBD1 aligns across 7 bases. CDR1 is MNHEY, CDR2 SMNVEV, per germline (reference sequence). CDR3 length: 14 residues. J was trimmed by 2 bases and V by 5 bases; bases with no gene match: 6. The CDR3 is CASSGRDRAYEQYF. The CDR3 bases are TGTGCCAGCAGTGGCCGGGACAGAGCCTACGAGCAGTACTTC.

This clone came up once. The chain links TRBV5-6 to TRBJ1-1, with D unresolved. V was shortened by 1 base and J by 1 base, with 14 bases between the two germline ends. CDR1 is SGHDT, CDR2 YYEEEE, per germline. This CDR3 is built from 16 residues. CDR3 sequence reads: CASSLRITGRNTEAFF. CDR3 DNA: TGTGCCAGCAGCTTGCGGATCACGGGTCGGAACACTGAAGCTTTCTTT.

V gene TRBV10-2 combines with J gene TRBJ1-2; D gene unclear. V shed 4 bases and J shed 9 bases, with 12 bases lying between them. Germline V gene lookup returns CDR1 WSHSY and CDR2 SAAADI. The CDR3 has 12 residues. The CDR3 coding sequence is TGCGCCAGCAGTGCGGGAAGGGAGAGCTACACCTTC. Protein: CASSAGRESYTF.

In this sample, this clone turned up once. The rearrangement links TRBV6-5 to TRBJ1-5, with a weak D call TRBD1 (5 bases). V lost 8 bases, J lost 5 bases, and 13 bases lay in between. CDR1 is MNHEY, CDR2 SVGAGI, per germline. CDR3 length equals 13 residues. The CDR3 DNA reads as TGTGCCAGCCTCCTGGCGGGGGATCAGCCCCAGCATTTT. Translating gives CASLLAGDQPQHF.

This rearrangement joins TRBV7-2 to TRBJ1-3, with unresolved D. The CDR3 has 12 amino acids. Between the trimmed V and J ends, which lost 10 bases and 5 bases, there was a span of 12 bases. Germline V gives CDR1 SGHTA, CDR2 FQGNSA. The CDR3 region has the DNA TGTGCCACCAAGTTTGGGCGAAACACCATATATTTT. Its translation is CATKFGRNTIYF.

This chain joins TRBV12-3 or TRBV12-4 and TRBJ1-1; D is uncertain. V gave up 2 bases and J gave up 11 bases, with 12 bases separating them. The CDR3 length is 12 residues. CDR3 bases: TGTGCCAGCAGTTTATACGAGTCCGCTGCTTTCTTT. Its translation is CASSLYESAAFF.

CDR3 protein: CASSLQAGVGNEQFF. The CDR3 DNA reads as TGTGCCAGCAGCTTGCAAGCAGGGGTTGGAAATGAGCAGTTCTTC. This chain uses TRBV5-6 with TRBJ2-1, with D perhaps matching TRBD1 (6 bases). Germline values: CDR1 SGHDT, CDR2 YYEEEE. V was trimmed by 1 base and J by 7 bases, leaving 15 bases between them. CDR3 length: 15 amino acids.

This clone has just a few counts. V gene TRBV19 combines with J gene TRBJ2-7; the match to TRBD2 covers 10 bases. This CDR3 spans 14 amino acids. The V and J ends lost 6 bases and 2 bases, in that order; junction bases with no gene match: 4. CDR1 LNHDA and CDR2 SQIVND come from the germline V gene (reference sequence). The CDR3 nucleotides read TGTGCCAGTAGCCCTAGCGGGGGAACCTACGAGCAGTACTTC. It yields the protein CASSPSGGTYEQYF. Drawing the rest from reference TRBV19 and TRBJ2-7, the complete variable domain is DGGITQSPKYLFRKEGQNVTLSCEQNLNHDAMYWYRQDPGQGLRLIYYSQIVNDFQKGDIAEGYSVSREKKESFPLTVTSAQKNPTAFYLCASSPSGGTYEQYFGPGTRLTVT.

This clone turned up a few times. V and J are TRBV30 and TRBJ2-2; TRBD2 matches 7 bases. This CDR3 is built from 11 residues. Germline lookup yields CDR1 GTSNPN and CDR2 SVGIG (reference sequence). CDR3 DNA: TGTGTGGCGGGAGACACCGGGGAGCTGTTTTTT. Encoded protein: CVAGDTGELFF.